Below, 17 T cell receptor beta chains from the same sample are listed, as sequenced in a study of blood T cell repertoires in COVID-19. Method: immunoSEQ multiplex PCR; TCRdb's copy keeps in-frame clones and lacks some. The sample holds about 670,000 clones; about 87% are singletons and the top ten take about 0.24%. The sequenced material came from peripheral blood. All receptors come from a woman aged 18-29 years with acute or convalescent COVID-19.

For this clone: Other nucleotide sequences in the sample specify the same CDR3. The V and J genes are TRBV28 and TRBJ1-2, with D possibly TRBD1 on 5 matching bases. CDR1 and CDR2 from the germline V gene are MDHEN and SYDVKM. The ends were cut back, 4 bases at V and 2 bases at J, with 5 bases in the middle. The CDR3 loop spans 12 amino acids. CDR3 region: CASSSGNYGYTF. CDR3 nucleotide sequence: TGTGCCAGCAGTTCAGGGAACTATGGCTACACCTTC.

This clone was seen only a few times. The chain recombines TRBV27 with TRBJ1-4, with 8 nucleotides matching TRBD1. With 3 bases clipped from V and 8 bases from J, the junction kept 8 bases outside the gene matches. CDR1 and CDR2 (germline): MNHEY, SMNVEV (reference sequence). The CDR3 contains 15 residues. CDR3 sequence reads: CASSFRGRLREKLFF. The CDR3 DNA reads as TGTGCCAGCAGTTTCAGGGGGCGCTTAAGGGAAAAACTGTTTTTT.

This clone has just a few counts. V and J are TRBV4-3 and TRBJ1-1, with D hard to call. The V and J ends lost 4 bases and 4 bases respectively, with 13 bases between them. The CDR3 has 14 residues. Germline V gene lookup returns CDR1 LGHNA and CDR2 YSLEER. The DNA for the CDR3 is TGCGCCAGCAGCCGGGTAAAGGGAGGCACTGAAGCTTTCTTT. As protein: CASSRVKGGTEAFF.

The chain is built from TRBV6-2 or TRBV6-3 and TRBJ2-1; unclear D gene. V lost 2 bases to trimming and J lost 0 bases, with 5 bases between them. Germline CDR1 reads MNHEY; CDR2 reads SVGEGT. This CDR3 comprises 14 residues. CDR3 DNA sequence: TGTGCCAGCAGTTACCTGAGCTCCTACAATGAGCAGTTCTTC. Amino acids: CASSYLSSYNEQFF.

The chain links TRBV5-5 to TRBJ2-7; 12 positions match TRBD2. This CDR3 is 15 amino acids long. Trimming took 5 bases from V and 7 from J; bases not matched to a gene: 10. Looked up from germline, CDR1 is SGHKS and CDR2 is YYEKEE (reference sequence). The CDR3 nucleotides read TGTGCCAGCAGTTCGACTAGCGGGGGTCCCCTAGAGCAGTACTTC. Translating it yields CASSSTSGGPLEQYF. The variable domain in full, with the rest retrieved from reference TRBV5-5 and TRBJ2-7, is DAGVTQSPTHLIKTRGQQVTLRCSPISGHKSVSWYQQVLGQGPQFIFQYYEKEERGRGNFPDRFSARQFPNYSSELNVNALLLGDSALYLCASSSTSGGPLEQYFGPGTRLTVT.

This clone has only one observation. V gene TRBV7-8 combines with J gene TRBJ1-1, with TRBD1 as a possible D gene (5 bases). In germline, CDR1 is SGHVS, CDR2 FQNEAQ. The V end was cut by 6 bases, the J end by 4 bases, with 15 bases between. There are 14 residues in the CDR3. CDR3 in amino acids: CASRAGGGSTEAFF. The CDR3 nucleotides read TGTGCCAGCAGGGCCGGGGGTGGTAGCACTGAAGCTTTCTTT. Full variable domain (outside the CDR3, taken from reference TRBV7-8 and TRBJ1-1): GAGVSQSPRYKVAKRGQDVALRCDPISGHVSLFWYQQALGQGPEFLTYFQNEAQLDKSGLPSDRFFAERPEGSVSTLKIQRTQQEDSAVYLCASRAGGGSTEAFFGQGTRLTVV.

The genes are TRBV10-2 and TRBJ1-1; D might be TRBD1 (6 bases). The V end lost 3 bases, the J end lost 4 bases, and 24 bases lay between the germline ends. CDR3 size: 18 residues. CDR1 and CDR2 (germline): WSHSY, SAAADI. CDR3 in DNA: TGCGCCAGCAGTGATGTTCAGGGGAACCTAAAAAGGGCCACTGAAGCTTTCTTT. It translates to CASSDVQGNLKRATEAFF.

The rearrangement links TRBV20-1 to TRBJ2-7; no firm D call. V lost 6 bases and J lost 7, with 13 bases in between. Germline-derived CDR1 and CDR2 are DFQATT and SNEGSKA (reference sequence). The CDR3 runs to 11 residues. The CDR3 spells CSASLTGEQYF. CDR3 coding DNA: TGCAGTGCCTCCCTGACCGGGGAGCAGTACTTC.

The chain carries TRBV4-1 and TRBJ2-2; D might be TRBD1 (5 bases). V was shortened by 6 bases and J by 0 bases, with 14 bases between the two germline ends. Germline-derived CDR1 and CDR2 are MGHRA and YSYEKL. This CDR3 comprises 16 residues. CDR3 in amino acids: CASRDSITPNTGELFF. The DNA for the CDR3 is TGCGCCAGCAGAGACAGCATCACACCGAACACCGGGGAGCTGTTTTTT.

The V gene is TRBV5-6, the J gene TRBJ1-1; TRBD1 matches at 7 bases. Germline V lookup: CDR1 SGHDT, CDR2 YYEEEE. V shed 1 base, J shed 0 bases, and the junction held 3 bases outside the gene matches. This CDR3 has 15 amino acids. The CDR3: CASSLIDRVNTEAFF. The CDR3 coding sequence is TGTGCCAGCAGCTTGATAGACAGGGTGAACACTGAAGCTTTCTTT.

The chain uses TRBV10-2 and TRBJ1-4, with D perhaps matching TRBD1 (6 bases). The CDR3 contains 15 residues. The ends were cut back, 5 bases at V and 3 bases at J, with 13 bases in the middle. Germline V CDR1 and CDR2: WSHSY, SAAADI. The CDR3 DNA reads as TGCGCCAGCAGTCTACCAGGGGCGCCTAATGAAAAACTGTTTTTT. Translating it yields CASSLPGAPNEKLFF.

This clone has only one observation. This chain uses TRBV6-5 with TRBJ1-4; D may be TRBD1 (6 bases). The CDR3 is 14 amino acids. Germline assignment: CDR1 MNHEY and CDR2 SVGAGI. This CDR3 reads CSPVYGQINEKLFF. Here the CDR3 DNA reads TGTTCCCCCGTCTACGGACAGATCAATGAAAAACTGTTTTTT.

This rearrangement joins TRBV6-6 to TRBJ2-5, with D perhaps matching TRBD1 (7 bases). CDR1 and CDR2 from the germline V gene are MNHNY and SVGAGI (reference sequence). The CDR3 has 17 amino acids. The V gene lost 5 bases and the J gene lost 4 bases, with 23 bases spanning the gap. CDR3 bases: TGTGCCAGCAGTCCCCGCGAGACAGGGAGGAATGGAGAGACCCAGTACTTC. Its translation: CASSPRETGRNGETQYF.

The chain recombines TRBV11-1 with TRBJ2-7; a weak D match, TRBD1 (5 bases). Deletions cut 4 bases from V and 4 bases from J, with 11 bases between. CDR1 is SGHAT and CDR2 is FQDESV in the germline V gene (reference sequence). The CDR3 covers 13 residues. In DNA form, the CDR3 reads TGTGCCAGCAGCTGGGGCGCATATTACGAGCAGTACTTC. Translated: CASSWGAYYEQYF.

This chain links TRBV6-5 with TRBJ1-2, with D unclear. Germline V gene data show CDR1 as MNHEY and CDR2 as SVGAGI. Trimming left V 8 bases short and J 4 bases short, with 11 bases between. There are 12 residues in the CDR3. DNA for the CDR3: TGTGCCAGCTCCCGCGGGTTCTATGGCTACACCTTC. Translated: CASSRGFYGYTF.

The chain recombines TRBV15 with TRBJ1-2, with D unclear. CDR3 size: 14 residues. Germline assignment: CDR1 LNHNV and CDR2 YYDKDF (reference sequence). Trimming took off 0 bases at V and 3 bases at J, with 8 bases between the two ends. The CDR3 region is CATSRDRSDYGYTF. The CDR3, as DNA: TGTGCCACCAGCAGAGATAGGAGTGACTATGGCTACACCTTC.

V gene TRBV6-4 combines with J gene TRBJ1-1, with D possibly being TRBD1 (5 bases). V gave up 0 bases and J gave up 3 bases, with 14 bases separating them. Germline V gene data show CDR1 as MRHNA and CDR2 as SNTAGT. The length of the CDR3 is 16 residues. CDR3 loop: CASSDSAGGDHTEAFF. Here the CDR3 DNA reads TGTGCCAGCAGTGACTCGGCCGGGGGAGATCACACTGAAGCTTTCTTT.